Following are 10 T cell receptor beta chains from one sample sequenced in a study of blood T cell repertoires in COVID-19. Here immunoSEQ multiplex PCR was the method, and the copy in TCRdb shows in-frame clones only, minus some. The sample carries 95,000 to 110,000 clones, over 75% recorded once. The sample was peripheral blood. The receptors were sampled from a human donor in a cohort sampled during active COVID-19.

J is TRBJ2-6 and V is TRBV27; TRBD1 might be the D (5 bases). The germline gives CDR1 MNHEY, CDR2 SMNVEV (reference sequence). The CDR3 sequence is 16 residues long. Trimming stripped 0 bases from V and 2 bases from J, with 8 bases between. This chain's CDR3 is CASSLSSRAGANVLTF. In DNA, the CDR3 is TGTGCCAGCAGTTTATCTTCCAGGGCTGGGGCCAACGTCCTGACTTTC.

The chain carries TRBV9 and TRBJ2-3; D is possibly TRBD2 (5 bases). Germline lookup yields CDR1 SGDLS and CDR2 YYNGEE. V was pared by 3 bases and J by 8 bases, with 7 bases between. This CDR3 comprises 11 residues. The CDR3 region is CASSERGTQYF. As DNA, the CDR3 is TGTGCCAGCAGCGAACGGGGTACGCAGTATTTT.

The CDR3, as DNA: TGTGCCAGCAGCAACAGGGGTCGGTCGAACAATGAGCAGTTCTTC. Amino acid sequence: CASSNRGRSNNEQFF. The V and J genes are TRBV7-2 and TRBJ2-1; 7 positions match TRBD1. V lost 5 bases to trimming and J lost 5 bases; unmatched junction nucleotides: 9. Germline CDR1 SGHTA, CDR2 FQGNSA. The CDR3 has 15 amino acids.

This chain connects TRBV7-3 to TRBJ1-1; TRBD1 might be the D (5 bases). Germline V gives CDR1 SGHTA, CDR2 FQGTGA. The CDR3 consists of 16 residues. Trimming removed 2 bases at V and 6 bases at J, with 19 bases between. CDR3 residues: CASSLLAREDNSEAFF. The CDR3 nucleotides read TGTGCCAGCAGCTTATTAGCCAGGGAGGACAACTCTGAAGCTTTCTTT.

The gene calls are TRBV28 and TRBJ1-5; D is undetermined. Germline CDR1 MDHEN, CDR2 SYDVKM. CDR3 length: 16 amino acids. V was pared by 3 bases and J by 6 bases, with 18 bases between. The CDR3 is CASSFHDALRGQPQHF. In DNA form, the CDR3 reads TGTGCCAGCAGTTTTCACGATGCACTCCGGGGTCAGCCCCAGCATTTT. Full variable domain (remainder filled in from reference TRBV28 and TRBJ1-5): DVKVTQSSRYLVKRTGEKVFLECVQDMDHENMFWYRQDPGLGLRLIYFSYDVKMKEKGDIPEGYSVSREKKERFSLILESASTNQTSMYLCASSFHDALRGQPQHFGDGTRLSIL.

As DNA, the CDR3 is TGTGCCAGCAGCTCGGGAGAACTGGGCCGATTCACAGATACGCAGTATTTT. Encoded protein: CASSSGELGRFTDTQYF. The chain has TRBV5-5 and TRBJ2-3; the D gene is possibly TRBD2 (6 bases). Germline values: CDR1 SGHKS, CDR2 YYEKEE (reference sequence). V gave up 3 bases and J gave up 2 bases, with 19 bases separating them. The CDR3 has 17 amino acids. The full variable domain, with the rest looked up from reference TRBV5-5 and TRBJ2-3, is DAGVTQSPTHLIKTRGQQVTLRCSPISGHKSVSWYQQVLGQGPQFIFQYYEKEERGRGNFPDRFSARQFPNYSSELNVNALLLGDSALYLCASSSGELGRFTDTQYFGPGTRLTVL.

The chain carries TRBV6-6 and TRBJ2-7; D remains unclear. CDR3 length: 13 amino acids. Germline V lookup: CDR1 MNHNY, CDR2 SVGAGI (reference sequence). The V and J ends lost 0 bases and 1 base respectively, with 4 bases between them. In DNA form, the CDR3 reads TGTGCCAGCAGTTACTCCCGTTCCTACGAGCAGTACTTC. Residues: CASSYSRSYEQYF.

The V and J genes are TRBV9 and TRBJ1-2; 7 bases match TRBD1. The junction had 22 bases not matched to a gene; V was cut back by 4 bases and J by 1 base. Germline V gene sequence: CDR1 SGDLS, CDR2 YYNGEE. This CDR3 has 20 amino acids. CDR3 nucleotides: TGTGCCAGCAGCCCGAGAGCCGTTTTTCACGGACAGGTGATTAACTATGGCTACACCTTC. It yields the protein CASSPRAVFHGQVINYGYTF. Full variable domain (outside the CDR3, taken from reference TRBV9 and TRBJ1-2): DSGVTQTPKHLITATGQRVTLRCSPRSGDLSVYWYQQSLDQGLQFLIQYYNGEERAKGNILERFSAQQFPDLHSELNLSSLELGDSALYFCASSPRAVFHGQVINYGYTFGSGTRLTVV.

J is TRBJ2-7 and V is TRBV28, with 11 bases matching TRBD1. CDR3 size: 16 residues. Germline V gene sequence: CDR1 MDHEN, CDR2 SYDVKM. The ends lost 5 bases at V and 4 bases at J; junction bases unmatched: 10. The CDR3 region has the DNA TGTGCCAGCAGTCCCCGGACAGGGGGCGGCGTTTACGAGCAGTACTTC. It yields the protein CASSPRTGGGVYEQYF.

The chain has TRBV7-9 and TRBJ2-1, with TRBD2 as a possible D gene (5 bases). The CDR3 has 14 residues. V was trimmed by 5 bases and J by 8 bases, leaving 16 bases between them. CDR1 SEHNR and CDR2 FQNEAQ come from the germline V gene (reference sequence). CDR3 nucleotide sequence: TGTGCCAGCAGCGCCGGGGATTGGGCCCATGAGCAGTTCTTC. Translating it yields CASSAGDWAHEQFF.